The entry below describes one TCR beta chain. Its antigen is unknown. Within one base of it there is no much larger clone, and no base qualities were kept. TCRbeta CDR3 regions were amplified from genomic DNA using the immunoSEQ Assay, a bias-controlled multiplex PCR. Turning to the authors' computational methods: Within the assay, amplification of reference gene primers was used to estimate how many nucleated cells each sample contained. To quantify the absolute abundance of each unique TCRbeta CDR3 rearrangement, sequence reads were collapsed and filtered. Productive Simpson clonality was computed per sample as the square root of Simpson's diversity index over productive rearrangements. TCRdb obtained this table from immuneACCESS and retained in-frame rearrangements with V and J assigned. These tables miss some clones; where compared with another copy, unresolved V genes account for less than half of the shortfall, and the remainder is unexplained. The V and J calls and clone size are taken from that table; D and trimming were inferred from the DNA. In all, the sample holds fewer than 300,000 clones, and approximately 90% of those were seen once. The ten largest account for 0.99% of the sample.

A second Seattle source provided samples from volunteer blood donors who had recovered from COVID-19. Collaborating institutions collected whole blood in K2EDTA tubes following their own protocols. For TCRbeta analysis, collaborators shipped samples as frozen whole blood, isolated PBMCs, or DNA extracted from either of those sample types. This sample is drawn from a study of blood T cell repertoires in COVID-19 (dated by TCRdb to the early 2020s). Regarding the complete study: Samples covering the acute and convalescent phases of COVID-19 were provided by collaborators in the United States, Italy and Spain. The material from the prospective study consisted of cDNA or gDNA derived from T cells, B-cell-depleted T cells, or PBMCs. Deeply sampled blood TCRbeta repertoires from subjects exposed to, actively infected with, or recovered from COVID-19 were included in the dataset. The repertoires were released in a freely available public database intended as a resource for research on the immune response to SARS-CoV-2. Samples were obtained from the ongoing ImmuneRACE study (first 160 participants) and from 1,254 subjects provided by 6 global collaborators. The sample metadata nearly always contained a de-identified subject ID, COVID-19 status, age in years and sex. Where available, HLA class I and class II types were obtained from metadata supplied by the sample provider rather than from assay-based typing. Overall study outcomes, separate from this receptor: How much clinical and demographic metadata was included differed by source and by participant, and the metadata was provided uncurated.

Including cysteine and phenylalanine, the CDR3 has 17 amino acids. The retained sequence is limited to the CDR3, 51 bases, with the frame set at the first base. V is trimmed back by 1 base and J by 0 bases, and the junction contains 2 bases that no gene match accounts for. According to the germline V gene (reference sequence), CDR1 reads SSHAT and CDR2 reads FNYEAQ. The V and J genes are TRBV7-7 and TRBJ2-2, and 10 bases in between align with TRBD1. This receptor was taken from a woman aged 40 to 49 who had recovered from COVID-19. The sequenced sample consisted of peripheral blood. The nucleotide sequence reads TGTGCCAGCAGCTTAGGGGGACAGGGGCCGAACACCGGGGAGCTGTTTTTT. Translated, this is CASSLGGQGPNTGELFF.